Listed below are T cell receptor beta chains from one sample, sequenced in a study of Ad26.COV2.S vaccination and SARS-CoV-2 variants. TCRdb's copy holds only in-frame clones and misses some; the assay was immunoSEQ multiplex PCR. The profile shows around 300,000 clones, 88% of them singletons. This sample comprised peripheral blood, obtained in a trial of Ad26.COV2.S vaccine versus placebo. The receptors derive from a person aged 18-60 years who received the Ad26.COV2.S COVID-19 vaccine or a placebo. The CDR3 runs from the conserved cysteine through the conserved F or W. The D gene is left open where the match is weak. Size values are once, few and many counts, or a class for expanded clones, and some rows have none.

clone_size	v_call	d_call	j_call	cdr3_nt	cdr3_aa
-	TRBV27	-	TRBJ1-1	TGTGCCAGCAGTTTTCGGGAGAACACTGAAGCTTTCTTT	CASSFRENTEAFF
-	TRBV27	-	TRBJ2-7	TGTGCCAGCAGTTTCGACAACCTCAGAGTGTACGAGCAGTACTTC	CASSFDNLRVYEQYF
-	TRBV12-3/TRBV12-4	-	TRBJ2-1	TGTGCCAGCAGCGCGACTCCGTTTAATGAGCAGTTCTTC	CASSATPFNEQFF
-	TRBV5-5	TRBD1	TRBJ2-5	TGTGCCAGCAGTTTCGGGGACAGGGGTCAAGAGACCCAGTACTTC	CASSFGDRGQETQYF
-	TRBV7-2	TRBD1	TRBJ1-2	TGTGCCAGCATCTTAGGACAGGGCTATGGCTACACCTTC	CASILGQGYGYTF
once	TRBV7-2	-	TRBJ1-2	TGTGCCAGCAGCCCAAGCGGGGCAGCGTATGGCTACACCTTC	CASSPSGAAYGYTF
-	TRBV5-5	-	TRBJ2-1	TGTGCCAGCAGCGCAACCGGGACCGGGAATGAGCAGTTCTTC	CASSATGTGNEQFF
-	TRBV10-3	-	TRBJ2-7	TGTGCCATCAGTGAGTCGAGGGTCTACGAGCAGTACTTC	CAISESRVYEQYF
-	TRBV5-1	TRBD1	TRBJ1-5	TGCGCCAGCAGCACAGGGGTTAGTCAGCCCCAGCATTTT	CASSTGVSQPQHF
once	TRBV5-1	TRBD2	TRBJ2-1	TGCGCCAGCAGCTTGCGGGAGGGATACAATGAGCAGTTCTTC	CASSLREGYNEQFF
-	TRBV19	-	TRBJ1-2	TGTGCCAGTAGTATCTCGAGGAGCCAGCTCTATGGCTACACCTTC	CASSISRSQLYGYTF
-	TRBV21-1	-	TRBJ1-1	TGTGCCAGCAGCAAATCCCCGGCAGGGAAGTTT	CASSKSPAGKF
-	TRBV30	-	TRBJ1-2	TGTGCCTGGAGTTTAGGATCGCGAAAGAATATGGGGCGGGGGTCGGGCTATGGCTACACCTTC	CAWSLGSRKNMGRGSGYGYTF
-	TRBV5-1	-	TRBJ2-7	TGCGCCAGCAGCTTGGGGTCGTCCGACGGTTCCTACGAGCAGTACTTC	CASSLGSSDGSYEQYF
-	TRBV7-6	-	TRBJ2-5	TGTGCCAGCAGCCTTACGGGGACAAGAGAAGAGACCCAGTACTTC	CASSLTGTREETQYF
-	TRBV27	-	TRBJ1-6	TGTGCCAGCACCATGACGACCTCCTATAATTCACCCCTCCACTTT	CASTMTTSYNSPLHF